This record looks at one T cell receptor (beta chain) sequence and its context. The V end was cut by 6 bases, the J end by 3 bases, with 15 bases between. This CDR3 is built from 15 residues. The sample comes from a study of blood T cells in healthy people across ages. A second PCR, run for roughly 7 to 11 cycles, used a sample-barcoded 5' primer plus a J-beta primer mix. Each CDR3 protein gets one entry after TCRdb re-called the 5' RACE reads with MiXCR. The table includes more than 1.4 million distinct CDR3 sequences, 40% to 50% detected once. Sample: blood. This rearrangement joins TRBV12-3 or TRBV12-4 to TRBJ1-3; the D gene is possibly TRBD1 (6 bases). The clonotype comes from a woman under 30 in good health. The CDR3 DNA is TGTGCCAGCAGCCTGGGGGGGGCTTTTGGAAACACCATATATTTT. As protein: CASSLGGAFGNTIYF.